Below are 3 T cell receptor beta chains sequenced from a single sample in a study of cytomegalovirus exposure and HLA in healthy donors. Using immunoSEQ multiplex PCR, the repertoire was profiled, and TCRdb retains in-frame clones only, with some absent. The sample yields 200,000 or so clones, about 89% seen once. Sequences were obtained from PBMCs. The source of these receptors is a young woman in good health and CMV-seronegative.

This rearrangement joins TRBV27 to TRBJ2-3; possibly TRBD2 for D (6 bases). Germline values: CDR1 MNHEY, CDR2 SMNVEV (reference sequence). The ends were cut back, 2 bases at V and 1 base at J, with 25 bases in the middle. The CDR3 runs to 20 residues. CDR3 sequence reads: CASSLVTPGLFRGGTDTQYF. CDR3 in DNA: TGTGCCAGCAGTTTAGTAACCCCGGGACTTTTCCGAGGTGGCACAGATACGCAGTATTTT.

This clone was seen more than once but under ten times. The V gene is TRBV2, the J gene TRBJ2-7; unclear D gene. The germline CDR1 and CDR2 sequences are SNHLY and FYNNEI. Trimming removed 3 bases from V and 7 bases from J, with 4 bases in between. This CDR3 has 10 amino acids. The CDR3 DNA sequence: TGTGCCAGCAGTGAGGCAGAGCAGTACTTC. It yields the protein CASSEAEQYF. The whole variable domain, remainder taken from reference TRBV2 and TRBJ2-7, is EPEVTQTPSHQVTQMGQEVILRCVPISNHLYFYWYRQILGQKVEFLVSFYNNEISEKSEIFDDQFSVERPDGSNFTLKIRSTKLEDSAMYFCASSEAEQYFGPGTRLTVT.

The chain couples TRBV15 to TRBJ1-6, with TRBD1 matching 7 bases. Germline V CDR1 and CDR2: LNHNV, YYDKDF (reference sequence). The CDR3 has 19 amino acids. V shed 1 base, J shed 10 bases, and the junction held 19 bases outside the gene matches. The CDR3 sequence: CATSRVGRGQGVLGSPLHF. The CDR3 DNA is TGTGCCACCAGCAGAGTTGGCCGCGGTCAGGGGGTCCTAGGCTCACCCCTCCACTTT.